Presented here are 27 T cell receptor beta chains from one specimen sequenced in a study of blood T cell repertoires in COVID-19. Sequencing used immunoSEQ multiplex PCR; TCRdb keeps in-frame clones, though not all of them. The table includes 90,000 or so clones, more than 75% detected once. The sequenced material came from peripheral blood. Every receptor here comes from a human donor in a cohort sampled during active COVID-19.

This clone was observed a single time. CDR3 DNA: TGTGCCAGCACAAAGGCGGCGAGCTATGGCTACACCTTC. Translating it yields CASTKAASYGYTF. The chain links TRBV6-5 to TRBJ1-2; D remains unclear. This CDR3 is built from 13 residues. V lost 7 bases to trimming and J lost 4 bases, with 13 bases between them. Germline values: CDR1 MNHEY, CDR2 SVGAGI.

This clone occurred a few times. The CDR3 coding sequence is TGTGCCAGCAGTTCTTTGACTAGCGGGATCAACACCGGGGAGCTGTTTTTT. It is translated as CASSSLTSGINTGELFF. This chain links TRBV2 with TRBJ2-2, with 11 bases aligning to TRBD2. Germline lookup yields CDR1 SNHLY and CDR2 FYNNEI. The J segment lost 2 bases and the V segment lost 5 bases, leaving 7 bases of the junction unmatched. The length of the CDR3 is 17 residues.

A few counts support this clone. CDR3 residues: CASKGDSENYGYTF. In DNA form, the CDR3 reads TGTGCCAGCAAGGGGGACAGCGAGAACTATGGCTACACCTTC. The chain links TRBV3-1 (or the pseudogene TRBV3-2) to TRBJ1-2; 7 bases are shared with TRBD1. This CDR3 has 14 residues. Germline lookup yields CDR1 LGHDT and CDR2 YNNKEL (reference sequence). V lost 7 bases and J lost 2; bases outside the gene matches: 7.

The J gene is TRBJ2-5, the V gene TRBV9, with 8 positions matching TRBD1. The germline CDR1 and CDR2 sequences are SGDLS and YYNGEE. Unmatched junction bases numbered 4, after V lost 4 bases and J lost 2 bases. There are 14 residues in the CDR3. Here the CDR3 DNA reads TGTGCCAGCAGCCCCTGGACAGGGCAAGAGACCCAGTACTTC. Translated: CASSPWTGQETQYF.

The chain recombines TRBV28 with TRBJ1-5; D is possibly TRBD1 (5 bases). Deletions cut 4 bases from V and 3 bases from J, with 13 bases between. CDR3 length: 15 residues. The germline CDR1 and CDR2 sequences are MDHEN and SYDVKM. Here the CDR3 DNA reads TGTGCCAGCAGTTCGCCGGACAAGTTCAATCAGCCCCAGCATTTT. Protein sequence: CASSSPDKFNQPQHF.

This rearrangement joins TRBV3-1 (or the pseudogene TRBV3-2) to TRBJ1-1, with D possibly being TRBD1 (6 bases). Trimming took 3 bases from V and 1 from J, leaving 15 bases between them. Per germline, CDR1 LGHDT and CDR2 YNNKEL (reference sequence). This CDR3 has 16 residues. CDR3 in amino acids: CASSQTRQETNTEAFF. The CDR3 coding sequence is TGTGCCAGCAGCCAGACCAGACAGGAGACGAACACTGAAGCTTTCTTT.

This rearrangement joins TRBV12-3 or TRBV12-4 to TRBJ2-2, with D unresolved. Trimming stripped 6 bases from V and 6 bases from J, with 8 bases between. This CDR3 contains 12 residues. The CDR3 sequence is CASRTQAGELFF. The CDR3, as DNA: TGTGCCAGCAGAACTCAGGCCGGGGAGCTGTTTTTT.

This rearrangement joins TRBV27 to TRBJ2-7; tentative D call: TRBD2 (6 bases). The CDR3 runs 15 residues. Germline V gene lookup returns CDR1 MNHEY and CDR2 SMNVEV (reference sequence). V lost 2 bases and J lost 0, with 11 bases in between. Here the CDR3 reads CASSLLAHSSYEQYF. Here the CDR3 DNA reads TGTGCCAGCAGTTTACTAGCGCATAGCTCCTACGAGCAGTACTTC.

The chain uses TRBV5-1 and TRBJ2-2; weak D call: TRBD1 (6 bases). The ends were cut back, 3 bases at V and 0 bases at J, with 15 bases in the middle. The V gene's germline CDR1 is SGHRS and CDR2 YFSETQ. The CDR3 is made up of 17 amino acids. The CDR3 sequence is CASSSGTFGTNTGELFF. The CDR3 nucleotides are TGCGCCAGCAGCTCAGGGACATTCGGTACGAACACCGGGGAGCTGTTTTTT.

The CDR3 DNA reads TGTGCCAGCAGGGGGGGACTAGCGGGAGTTCCGAAGTACTTC. Amino acids: CASRGGLAGVPKYF. The genes are TRBV2 and TRBJ2-7; TRBD2 agrees at 14 bases. The CDR3 is made up of 14 amino acids. CDR1 and CDR2 (germline): SNHLY, FYNNEI. Unmatched junction bases numbered 9, after V lost 6 bases and J lost 11 bases. Variable domain in full (rest from reference TRBV2 and TRBJ2-7): EPEVTQTPSHQVTQMGQEVILRCVPISNHLYFYWYRQILGQKVEFLVSFYNNEISEKSEIFDDQFSVERPDGSNFTLKIRSTKLEDSAMYFCASRGGLAGVPKYFGPGTRLTVT.

The V gene is TRBV27, the J gene TRBJ2-7; 10 bases agree with TRBD2. J lost 9 bases, V lost 5 bases, and 13 bases had no gene match. The germline V gene has CDR1 MNHEY and CDR2 SMNVEV (reference sequence). The CDR3 has 15 residues. CDR3 amino acids: CASSATGTSAFAQYF. The CDR3 bases are TGTGCCAGCAGTGCAACCGGGACTAGCGCGTTCGCGCAGTACTTC.

The rearrangement joins TRBV28 to TRBJ1-1; 8 nucleotides line up with TRBD1. The V segment lost 5 bases and the J segment 5 bases; nucleotides outside the gene matches: 16. The CDR3 totals 17 residues. Germline lookup yields CDR1 MDHEN and CDR2 SYDVKM. In DNA form, the CDR3 reads TGTGCCAGCAGTCCCCCTCAAGGACAGGGAGTAAGGACTGAAGCTTTCTTT. Translation gives CASSPPQGQGVRTEAFF.

The J gene is TRBJ2-1, the V gene TRBV3-1 (or the pseudogene TRBV3-2); 8 bases match TRBD2. V gave up 1 base and J gave up 9 bases; unmatched junction bases: 11. The germline V gene has CDR1 LGHDT and CDR2 YNNKEL (reference sequence). The length of the CDR3 is 16 residues. CDR3 sequence (DNA): TGTGCCAGCAGCCAAGGAACAGCGGGAGCGCGGGGTGAGCAGTTCTTC. Its translation is CASSQGTAGARGEQFF.

This rearrangement joins TRBV19 to TRBJ1-1; D gene unclear. There are 12 residues in the CDR3. Trimming removed 6 bases from V and 3 bases from J, with 8 bases in between. Germline V gives CDR1 LNHDA, CDR2 SQIVND (reference sequence). The CDR3 region has the DNA TGTGCCAGTAGAACAGATTACACTGAAGCTTTCTTT. This encodes CASRTDYTEAFF.

This clone was seen once. This sequence joins TRBV3-1 (or the pseudogene TRBV3-2) and TRBJ2-1; 8 nucleotides align to TRBD2. V shed 4 bases, J shed 5 bases, and the junction held 4 bases outside the gene matches. CDR1 LGHDT and CDR2 YNNKEL come from the germline V gene (reference sequence). This CDR3 is 14 amino acids long. The CDR3 coding sequence is TGTGCCAGCAGCCTACGGACTAGCCACAATGAGCAGTTCTTC. Translation gives CASSLRTSHNEQFF.

The rearrangement joins TRBV5-1 to TRBJ2-1, with D unresolved. The CDR3 spans 14 residues. Germline CDR1 and CDR2: SGHRS and YFSETQ. V dropped 4 bases and J dropped 7 bases, with 15 bases sitting between them. CDR3 coding DNA: TGCGCCAGCAGCCCGAATTTTGCCGGTAATGAGCAGTTCTTC. Its protein is CASSPNFAGNEQFF.

V is TRBV7-9 and J is TRBJ2-3; TRBD1 matches 8 bases. This CDR3 contains 15 residues. Losses at the gene ends were 6 bases for V and 6 bases for J; bases not matched to a gene: 11. Per germline, CDR1 SEHNR and CDR2 FQNEAQ (reference sequence). The CDR3 DNA sequence: TGTGCCAGCAGTCGTCAGGGGGCGGTTGCGGATACGCAGTATTTT. Translated: CASSRQGAVADTQYF.

The chain has TRBV7-9 and TRBJ2-5, with TRBD1 matching 12 bases. This CDR3 is 15 amino acids long. Germline CDR1 and CDR2: SEHNR and FQNEAQ (reference sequence). Unmatched junction bases numbered 5, after V lost 3 bases and J lost 6 bases. The CDR3 loop reads CASSFGTGGLKTQYF. CDR3 bases: TGTGCCAGCAGCTTCGGGACAGGGGGCTTAAAGACCCAGTACTTC. The full variable domain, in which reference TRBV7-9 and TRBJ2-5 provide the parts outside the CDR3, is DTGVSQNPRHKITKRGQNVTFRCDPISEHNRLYWYRQTLGQGPEFLTYFQNEAQLEKSRLLSDRFSAERPKGSFSTLEIQRTEQGDSAMYLCASSFGTGGLKTQYFGPGTRLLVL.

This clone was detected once. The rearrangement links TRBV2 to TRBJ1-2, with TRBD1 identical over 10 bases. This CDR3 is built from 14 residues. With 6 bases clipped from V and 5 bases from J, the junction kept 6 bases outside the gene matches. The germline V gene has CDR1 SNHLY and CDR2 FYNNEI. This chain's CDR3 is CASSGTGENYGYTF. Here the CDR3 DNA reads TGTGCCAGCAGCGGGACAGGGGAGAATTATGGCTACACCTTC.

The chain is built from TRBV24-1 and TRBJ1-3; no definite D call. V lost 2 bases and J lost 0, with 10 bases in between. Per germline, CDR1 KGHDR and CDR2 SFDVKD. The CDR3 contains 16 residues. CDR3 region: CATSDSHRSSGNTIYF. The CDR3 DNA sequence: TGTGCCACCAGTGATTCCCACAGAAGCTCTGGAAACACCATATATTTT.

This clone was counted ten times or more. The CDR3 region is CASSMGTGNMNTEAFF. Written as DNA, the CDR3 is TGCGCCAGCAGCATGGGGACAGGGAACATGAACACTGAAGCTTTCTTT. V usage is TRBV4-1 and J usage is TRBJ1-1, with 9 bases identical to TRBD1. The CDR3 is made up of 16 amino acids. Germline V CDR1 and CDR2: MGHRA, YSYEKL. Trimming at V came to 5 bases and at J to 0 bases, leaving 7 bases not matched to a gene.

This clone was observed once. The rearrangement uses TRBV28 and TRBJ2-1; tentatively, D is TRBD2 (6 bases). Germline CDR1 and CDR2: MDHEN and SYDVKM. The V end was cut by 4 bases, the J end by 6 bases, with 19 bases between. The CDR3 has 16 amino acids. The CDR3 nucleotides are TGTGCCAGCAGTTCCGACCTCGGGGGTGGGGGCAATGAGCAGTTCTTC. Its protein is CASSSDLGGGGNEQFF.

The chain has TRBV6-6 and TRBJ1-1, with 8 bases fitting TRBD1. J gave up 1 base and V 5 bases, and 3 bases lay outside the gene matches. This CDR3 has 14 residues. In germline, CDR1 is MNHNY, CDR2 SVGAGI (reference sequence). CDR3 sequence: CASSNTGGNTEAFF. The CDR3 region has the DNA TGTGCCAGCAGTAACACAGGGGGGAACACTGAAGCTTTCTTT.

The chain has TRBV11-2 and TRBJ1-2; perhaps TRBD1 as D (6 bases). This CDR3 has 16 amino acids. V gave up 4 bases and J gave up 1 base, with 16 bases separating them. Per the germline V gene, CDR1 is SGHAT and CDR2 is FQNNGV. CDR3 protein: CASSSPGQLLNYGYTF. CDR3 DNA: TGTGCCAGCAGCTCCCCCGGACAGCTCCTTAACTATGGCTACACCTTC.

This clone has only a few counts. The chain carries TRBV5-6 and TRBJ2-7; tentative D call: TRBD2 (6 bases). The CDR3 is made up of 16 amino acids. V lost 1 base to trimming and J lost 1 base, with 15 bases between them. From germline, CDR1 is SGHDT and CDR2 YYEEEE. The CDR3 sequence is CASSLLREAASYEQYF. The CDR3 nucleotides are TGTGCCAGCAGCTTGCTTAGGGAGGCCGCTTCCTACGAGCAGTACTTC.

The chain combines TRBV5-5 with TRBJ2-7; D gene uncertain. The V gene lost 2 bases and the J gene lost 5 bases, with 8 bases spanning the gap. Germline CDR1 SGHKS, CDR2 YYEKEE (reference sequence). There are 12 residues in the CDR3. CDR3 in DNA: TGTGCCAGCAGCTTTCAAGGAGACGAGCAGTACTTC. This encodes CASSFQGDEQYF.

There are a few counts of this clone. The DNA of the CDR3 is TGCGCCAGCAGCCAAGAGGTGGGGAGGGGGTACACCGGGGAGCTGTTTTTT. The encoded protein is CASSQEVGRGYTGELFF. The chain couples TRBV4-1 to TRBJ2-2; D is possibly TRBD2 (7 bases). The germline gives CDR1 MGHRA, CDR2 YSYEKL. CDR3 length equals 17 residues. V was trimmed by 0 bases and J by 3 bases, leaving 14 bases between them.